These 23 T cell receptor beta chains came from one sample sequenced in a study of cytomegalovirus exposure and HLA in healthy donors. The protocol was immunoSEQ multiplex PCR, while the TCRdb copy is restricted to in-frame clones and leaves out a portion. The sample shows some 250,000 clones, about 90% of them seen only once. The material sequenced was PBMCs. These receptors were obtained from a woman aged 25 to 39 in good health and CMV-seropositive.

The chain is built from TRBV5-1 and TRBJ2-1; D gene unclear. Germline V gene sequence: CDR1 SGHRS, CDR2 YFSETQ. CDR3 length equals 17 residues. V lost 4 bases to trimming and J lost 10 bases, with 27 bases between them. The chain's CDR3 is CASSQRLFVGPAEEQFF. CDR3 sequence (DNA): TGCGCCAGCAGCCAAAGGCTTTTTGTGGGCCCGGCTGAGGAGCAGTTCTTC.

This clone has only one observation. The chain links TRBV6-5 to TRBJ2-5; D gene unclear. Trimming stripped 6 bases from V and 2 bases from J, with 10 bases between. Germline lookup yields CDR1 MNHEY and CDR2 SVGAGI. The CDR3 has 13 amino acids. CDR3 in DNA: TGTGCCAGCAGCCGCGACTGGCAAGAGACCCAGTACTTC. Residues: CASSRDWQETQYF.

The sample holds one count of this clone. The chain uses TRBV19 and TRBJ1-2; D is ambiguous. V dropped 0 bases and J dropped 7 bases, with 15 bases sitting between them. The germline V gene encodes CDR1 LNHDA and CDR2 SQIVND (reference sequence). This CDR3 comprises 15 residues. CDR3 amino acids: CASSIDLGASGGYTF. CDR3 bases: TGTGCCAGTAGTATAGACCTCGGAGCTAGTGGTGGCTACACCTTC.

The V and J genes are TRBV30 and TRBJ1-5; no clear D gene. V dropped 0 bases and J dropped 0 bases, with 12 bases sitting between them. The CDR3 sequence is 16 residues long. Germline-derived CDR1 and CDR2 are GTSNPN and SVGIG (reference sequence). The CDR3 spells CAWSVGTVSSNQPQHF. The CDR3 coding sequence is TGTGCCTGGAGTGTTGGCACAGTGAGTAGCAATCAGCCCCAGCATTTT.

The chain's CDR3 is CASSEGLATLASYNEQFF. The CDR3 nucleotides are TGTGCCAGCAGTGAGGGACTAGCGACCCTTGCATCCTACAATGAGCAGTTCTTC. The gene calls are TRBV6-1 and TRBJ2-1, with TRBD2 matching over 10 bases. This CDR3 spans 18 amino acids. V trimming: 3 bases; J trimming: 1 base; junction bases outside the gene matches: 9. Germline assignment: CDR1 MNHNS and CDR2 SASEGT.

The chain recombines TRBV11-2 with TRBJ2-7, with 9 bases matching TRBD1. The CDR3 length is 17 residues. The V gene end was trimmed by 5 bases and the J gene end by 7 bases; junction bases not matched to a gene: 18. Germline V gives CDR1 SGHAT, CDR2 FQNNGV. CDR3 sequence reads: CASSQRLGTGRSGEQYF. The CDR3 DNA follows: TGTGCCAGCAGCCAACGTTTAGGGACAGGGAGGTCGGGGGAGCAGTACTTC.

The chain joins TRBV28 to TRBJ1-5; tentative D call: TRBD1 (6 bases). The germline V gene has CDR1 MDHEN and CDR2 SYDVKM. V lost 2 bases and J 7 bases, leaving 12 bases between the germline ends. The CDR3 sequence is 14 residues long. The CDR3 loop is CASSLTHRDQPQHF. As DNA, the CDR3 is TGTGCCAGCAGTTTAACGCACAGGGACCAGCCCCAGCATTTT.

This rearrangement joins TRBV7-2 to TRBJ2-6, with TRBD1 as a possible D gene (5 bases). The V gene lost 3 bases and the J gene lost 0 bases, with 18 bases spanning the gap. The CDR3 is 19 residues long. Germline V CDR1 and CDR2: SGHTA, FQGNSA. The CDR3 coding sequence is TGTGCCAGCAGCTTGTTCAACATGGGGCTTTACTCTGGGGCCAACGTCCTGACTTTC. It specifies CASSLFNMGLYSGANVLTF.

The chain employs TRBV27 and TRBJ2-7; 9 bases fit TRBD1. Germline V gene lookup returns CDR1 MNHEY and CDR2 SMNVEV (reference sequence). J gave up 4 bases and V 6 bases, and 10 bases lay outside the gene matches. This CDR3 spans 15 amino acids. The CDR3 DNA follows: TGTGCCAGCAGCCTACTAAACAGGGGGCCGTACGAGCAGTACTTC. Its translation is CASSLLNRGPYEQYF.

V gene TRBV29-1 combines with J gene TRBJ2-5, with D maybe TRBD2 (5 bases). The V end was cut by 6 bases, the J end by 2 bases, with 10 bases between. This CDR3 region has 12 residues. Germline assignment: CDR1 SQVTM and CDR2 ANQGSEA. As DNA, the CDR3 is TGCAGCGTCAACGAGGGTCAAGAGACCCAGTACTTC. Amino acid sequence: CSVNEGQETQYF.

CDR3 amino acids: CASSLGQGGMNTEAFF. In DNA, the CDR3 is TGCGCCAGCAGCTTGGGACAGGGAGGCATGAACACTGAAGCTTTCTTT. The V gene is TRBV5-1, the J gene TRBJ1-1, with 7 bases that match TRBD1. This CDR3 has 16 amino acids. Trimming took 0 bases from V and 0 from J; bases not matched to a gene: 5. Germline CDR1 and CDR2: SGHRS and YFSETQ. Variable domain in full (rest from reference TRBV5-1 and TRBJ1-1): KAGVTQTPRYLIKTRGQQVTLSCSPISGHRSVSWYQQTPGQGLQFLFEYFSETQRNKGNFPGRFSGRQFSNSRSEMNVSTLELGDSALYLCASSLGQGGMNTEAFFGQGTRLTVV.

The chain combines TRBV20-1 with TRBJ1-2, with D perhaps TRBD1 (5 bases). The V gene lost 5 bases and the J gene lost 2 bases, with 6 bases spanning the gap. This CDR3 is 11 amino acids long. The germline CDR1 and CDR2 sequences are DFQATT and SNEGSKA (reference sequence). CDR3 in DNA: TGCAGTGCTGACAGCAACTATGGCTACACCTTC. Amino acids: CSADSNYGYTF.

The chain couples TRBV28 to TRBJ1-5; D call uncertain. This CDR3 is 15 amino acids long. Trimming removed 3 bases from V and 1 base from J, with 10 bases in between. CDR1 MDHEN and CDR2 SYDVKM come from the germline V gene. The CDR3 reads CASSLSSGSNQPQHF. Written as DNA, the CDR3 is TGTGCCAGCAGTTTGAGCAGCGGCAGCAATCAGCCCCAGCATTTT.

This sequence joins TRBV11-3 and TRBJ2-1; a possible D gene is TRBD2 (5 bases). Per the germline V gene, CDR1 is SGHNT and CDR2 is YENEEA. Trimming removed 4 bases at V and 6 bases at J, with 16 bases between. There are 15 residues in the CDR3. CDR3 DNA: TGTGCCAGCAGCTCCCGGGCCGAGAGGGCCAATGAGCAGTTCTTC. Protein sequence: CASSSRAERANEQFF.

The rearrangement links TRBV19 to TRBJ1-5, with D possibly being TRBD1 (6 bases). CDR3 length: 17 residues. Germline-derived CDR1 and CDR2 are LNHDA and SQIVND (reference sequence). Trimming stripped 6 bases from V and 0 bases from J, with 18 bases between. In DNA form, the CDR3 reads TGTGCCAGTAGAAGAGGGGGGGCCTCAGTTAGCAATCAGCCCCAGCATTTT. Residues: CASRRGGASVSNQPQHF.

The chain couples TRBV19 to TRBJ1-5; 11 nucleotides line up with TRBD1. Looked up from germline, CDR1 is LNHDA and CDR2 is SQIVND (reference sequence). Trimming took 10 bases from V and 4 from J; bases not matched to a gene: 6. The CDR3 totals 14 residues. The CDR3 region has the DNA TGTGCCACTTCCGGGACAGGGGGAAATCAGCCCCAGCATTTT. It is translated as CATSGTGGNQPQHF.

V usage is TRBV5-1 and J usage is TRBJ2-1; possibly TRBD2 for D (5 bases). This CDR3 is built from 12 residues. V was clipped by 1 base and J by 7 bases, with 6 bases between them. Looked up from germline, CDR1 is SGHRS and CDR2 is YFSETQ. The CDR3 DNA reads TGCGCCAGCAGCTTGTCGGGAAATGAGCAGTTCTTC. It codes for CASSLSGNEQFF. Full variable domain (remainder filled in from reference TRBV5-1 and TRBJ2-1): KAGVTQTPRYLIKTRGQQVTLSCSPISGHRSVSWYQQTPGQGLQFLFEYFSETQRNKGNFPGRFSGRQFSNSRSEMNVSTLELGDSALYLCASSLSGNEQFFGPGTRLTVL.

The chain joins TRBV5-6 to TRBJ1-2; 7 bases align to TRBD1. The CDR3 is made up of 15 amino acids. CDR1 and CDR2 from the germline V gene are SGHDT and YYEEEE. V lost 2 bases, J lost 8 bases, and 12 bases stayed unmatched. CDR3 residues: CASSLKPGGGFGYTF. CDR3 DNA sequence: TGTGCCAGCAGCTTAAAGCCAGGGGGAGGTTTCGGCTACACCTTC.

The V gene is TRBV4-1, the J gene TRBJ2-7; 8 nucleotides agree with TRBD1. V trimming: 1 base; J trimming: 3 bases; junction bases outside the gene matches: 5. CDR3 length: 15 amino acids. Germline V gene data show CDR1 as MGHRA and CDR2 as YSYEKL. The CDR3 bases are TGCGCCAGCAGCCAAGCGGGACAGGCAATCTACGAGCAGTACTTC. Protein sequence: CASSQAGQAIYEQYF.

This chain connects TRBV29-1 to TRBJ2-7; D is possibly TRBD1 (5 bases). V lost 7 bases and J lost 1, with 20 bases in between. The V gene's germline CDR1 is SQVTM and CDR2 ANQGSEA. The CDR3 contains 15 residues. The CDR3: CSASTPRQTSYEQYF. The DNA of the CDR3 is TGCAGCGCCTCGACCCCCAGACAGACTTCCTACGAGCAGTACTTC.

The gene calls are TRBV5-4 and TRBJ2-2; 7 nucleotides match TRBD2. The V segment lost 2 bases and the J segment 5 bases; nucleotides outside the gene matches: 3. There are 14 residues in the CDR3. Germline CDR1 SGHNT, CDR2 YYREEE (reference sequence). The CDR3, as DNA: TGTGCCAGCAGCTTACGGGGGGTGACCGGGGAGCTGTTTTTT. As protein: CASSLRGVTGELFF. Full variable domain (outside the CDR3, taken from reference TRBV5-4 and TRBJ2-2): ETGVTQSPTHLIKTRGQQVTLRCSSQSGHNTVSWYQQALGQGPQFIFQYYREEENGRGNFPPRFSGLQFPNYSSELNVNALELDDSALYLCASSLRGVTGELFFGEGSRLTVL.

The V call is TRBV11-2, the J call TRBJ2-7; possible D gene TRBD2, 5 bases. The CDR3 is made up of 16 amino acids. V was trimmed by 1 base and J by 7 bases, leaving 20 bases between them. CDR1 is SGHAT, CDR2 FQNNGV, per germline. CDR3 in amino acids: CASSLGSSSPLPEQYF. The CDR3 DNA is TGTGCCAGCAGCTTAGGGTCATCTAGCCCGCTCCCTGAGCAGTACTTC.

The CDR3 here is CASSQQGIGSNQPQHF. CDR3 bases: TGCGCCAGCAGCCAACAGGGCATTGGGAGCAATCAGCCCCAGCATTTT. The chain carries TRBV5-1 and TRBJ1-5, with a tentative D call TRBD1 (6 bases). The CDR3 is 16 amino acids. V was cut by 4 bases and J by 1 base, with 15 bases left in between. The germline V gene has CDR1 SGHRS and CDR2 YFSETQ.